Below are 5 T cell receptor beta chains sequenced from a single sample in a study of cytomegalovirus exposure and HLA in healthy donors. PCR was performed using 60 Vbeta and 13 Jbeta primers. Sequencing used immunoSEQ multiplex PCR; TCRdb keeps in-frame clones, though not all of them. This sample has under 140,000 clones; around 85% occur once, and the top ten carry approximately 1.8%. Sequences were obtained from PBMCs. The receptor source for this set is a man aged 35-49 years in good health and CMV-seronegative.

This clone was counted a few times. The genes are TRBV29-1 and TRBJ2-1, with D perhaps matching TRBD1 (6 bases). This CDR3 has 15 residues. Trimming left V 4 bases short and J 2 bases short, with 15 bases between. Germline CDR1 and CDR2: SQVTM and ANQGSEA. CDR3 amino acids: CSVGSRQGTYNEQFF. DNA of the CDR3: TGCAGCGTTGGTTCTCGGCAGGGGACCTACAATGAGCAGTTCTTC.

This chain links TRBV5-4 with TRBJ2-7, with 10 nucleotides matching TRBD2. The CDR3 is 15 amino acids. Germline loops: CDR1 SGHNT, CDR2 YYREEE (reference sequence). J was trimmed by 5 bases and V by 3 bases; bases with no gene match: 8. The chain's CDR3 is CASSSPGLAKNEQYF. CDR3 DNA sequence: TGTGCCAGCAGCTCCCCGGGACTAGCGAAAAACGAGCAGTACTTC.

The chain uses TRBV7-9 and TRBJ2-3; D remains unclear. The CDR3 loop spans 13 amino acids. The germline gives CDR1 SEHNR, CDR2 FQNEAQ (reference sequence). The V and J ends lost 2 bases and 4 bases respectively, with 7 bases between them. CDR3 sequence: CASSLPLPDTQYF. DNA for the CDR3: TGTGCCAGCAGCTTACCCCTACCAGATACGCAGTATTTT.

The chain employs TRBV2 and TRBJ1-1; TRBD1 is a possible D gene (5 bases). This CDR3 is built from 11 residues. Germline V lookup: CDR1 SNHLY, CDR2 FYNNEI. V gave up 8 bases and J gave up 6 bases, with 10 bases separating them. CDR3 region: CASYGGSEAFF. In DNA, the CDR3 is TGTGCCAGCTACGGGGGGTCTGAAGCTTTCTTT.

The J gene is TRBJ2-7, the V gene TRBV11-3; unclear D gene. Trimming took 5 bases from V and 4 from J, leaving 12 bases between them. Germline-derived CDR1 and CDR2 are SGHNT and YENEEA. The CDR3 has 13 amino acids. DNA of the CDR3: TGTGCCAGCAGCCCAGGCCCCGAGTACGAGCAGTACTTC. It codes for CASSPGPEYEQYF.